Each of the 27 T cell receptor beta chains below was sequenced from the same sample in a study of shared clonotypes between healthy human individuals. Some clones are missing from TCRdb's copy, which holds only in-frame ones; the method was immunoSEQ multiplex PCR. The table records roughly 1,800,000 clones, about 95% of them present only once. Naive-designated CD8 cells lacked CD45RO, were positively enriched for CCR7, and omitted terminally differentiated effector memory CD45RA+ cells. Source material: naive CD8+ T cells sorted from blood. The origin of the receptors is a man between 18 and 29 years old in good health.

The V gene is TRBV11-3, the J gene TRBJ2-2, with 13 bases identical to TRBD2. Germline lookup yields CDR1 SGHNT and CDR2 YENEEA. This CDR3 is built from 16 residues. The J segment lost 6 bases and the V segment lost 4 bases, leaving 5 bases of the junction unmatched. The CDR3 DNA sequence: TGTGCCAGCAGCTCGCGACTAGCGGGAGGCGCCGGGGAGCTGTTTTTT. Amino acids: CASSSRLAGGAGELFF.

The chain combines TRBV7-6 with TRBJ2-7, with 11 bases that match TRBD1. The V and J ends lost 7 bases and 2 bases, in that order; junction bases with no gene match: 13. The germline gives CDR1 SGHVS, CDR2 FNYEAQ. The CDR3 is 17 residues long. The CDR3, as DNA: TGTGCCAGCACACTCGGCGAAGGGGACAGGGGGACCTACGAGCAGTACTTC. Translated: CASTLGEGDRGTYEQYF.

This chain connects TRBV19 to TRBJ2-1, with D possibly being TRBD2 (6 bases). Trimming removed 7 bases from V and 0 bases from J, with 7 bases in between. The germline V gene encodes CDR1 LNHDA and CDR2 SQIVND (reference sequence). The CDR3 is 13 amino acids. CDR3 protein: CASMGGSYNEQFF. The CDR3 DNA reads as TGTGCCAGTATGGGAGGCTCCTACAATGAGCAGTTCTTC.

V is TRBV7-2 and J is TRBJ2-3; D is uncertain. Germline CDR1 and CDR2: SGHTA and FQGNSA. V was shortened by 1 base and J by 4 bases, with 9 bases between the two germline ends. CDR3 size: 14 residues. As DNA, the CDR3 is TGTGCCAGCAGCTTAGTTGACGTTTCAGATACGCAGTATTTT. This sequence encodes CASSLVDVSDTQYF.

The chain has TRBV7-9 and TRBJ2-1; D may be TRBD1 (5 bases). V lost 1 base and J lost 5, with 12 bases in between. Germline V gives CDR1 SEHNR, CDR2 FQNEAQ (reference sequence). The CDR3 is 15 residues long. CDR3 in amino acids: CASSLVWQGDNEQFF. The CDR3 DNA follows: TGTGCCAGCAGCTTAGTTTGGCAGGGTGACAATGAGCAGTTCTTC. The variable domain in full, with the rest retrieved from reference TRBV7-9 and TRBJ2-1, is DTGVSQNPRHKITKRGQNVTFRCDPISEHNRLYWYRQTLGQGPEFLTYFQNEAQLEKSRLLSDRFSAERPKGSFSTLEIQRTEQGDSAMYLCASSLVWQGDNEQFFGPGTRLTVL.

The chain recombines TRBV27 with TRBJ2-7, with unresolved D. Trimming stripped 0 bases from V and 2 bases from J, with 11 bases between. From germline, CDR1 is MNHEY and CDR2 SMNVEV (reference sequence). The length of the CDR3 is 15 residues. DNA of the CDR3: TGTGCCAGCAGTTTATCCTCCCAGCCAACCTACGAGCAGTACTTC. This gives the protein CASSLSSQPTYEQYF.

In DNA form, the CDR3 reads TGTGCCACAGACGGGGGGGCCGTCACAGATACGCAGTATTTT. Amino acids: CATDGGAVTDTQYF. V gene TRBV19 combines with J gene TRBJ2-3, with 8 bases matching TRBD2. Germline V gives CDR1 LNHDA, CDR2 SQIVND (reference sequence). There are 14 residues in the CDR3. The J segment lost 2 bases and the V segment lost 10 bases, leaving 8 bases of the junction unmatched.

J is TRBJ1-1 and V is TRBV30; TRBD1 aligns across 7 bases. Germline-derived CDR1 and CDR2 are GTSNPN and SVGIG (reference sequence). The junction had 10 bases not matched to a gene; V was cut back by 2 bases and J by 10 bases. This CDR3 has 13 amino acids. CDR3 nucleotide sequence: TGTGCCTGGAGTACCACCGAGGGGGCGCGAGCTTTCTTT. Its protein is CAWSTTEGARAFF.

The rearrangement links TRBV7-9 to TRBJ2-3, with D perhaps matching TRBD2 (6 bases). Trimming took off 0 bases at V and 0 bases at J, with 10 bases between the two ends. The V gene's germline CDR1 is SEHNR and CDR2 FQNEAQ (reference sequence). This CDR3 region has 16 residues. CDR3 sequence: CASSLAEGLSTDTQYF. CDR3 bases: TGTGCCAGCAGCTTAGCGGAGGGGCTCAGCACAGATACGCAGTATTTT.

This clone is a singleton in its sample. The chain uses TRBV5-1 and TRBJ1-2, with unresolved D. With 5 bases removed from V and 8 bases from J, the gap between germline ends came to 19 bases. The CDR3 extends over 14 amino acids. Germline values: CDR1 SGHRS, CDR2 YFSETQ. For the CDR3, the DNA is TGCGCCAGCAGTCGAGTGTCGGGTCTGGAGGGCTACACCTTC. The encoded protein is CASSRVSGLEGYTF.

The V gene is TRBV29-1, the J gene TRBJ1-1; perhaps TRBD1 as D (5 bases). Germline CDR1 is SQVTM and CDR2 is ANQGSEA. The CDR3 is made up of 14 amino acids. V was pared by 3 bases and J by 3 bases, with 14 bases between. CDR3 sequence (DNA): TGCAGCGTTGAGGTGGCGGAAGGGGACACTGAAGCTTTCTTT. Its translation is CSVEVAEGDTEAFF.

This chain joins TRBV28 and TRBJ1-2; D call uncertain. CDR3 size: 13 residues. Germline CDR1 is MDHEN and CDR2 is SYDVKM. V shed 3 bases and J shed 4 bases, with 9 bases lying between them. The CDR3 reads CASSFRPGYGYTF. The CDR3 nucleotides read TGTGCCAGCAGTTTTCGGCCTGGCTATGGCTACACCTTC.

The chain joins TRBV7-2 to TRBJ1-1; D is unclear. The CDR3 contains 13 residues. V lost 4 bases, J lost 1 base, and 7 bases lay in between. The germline CDR1 and CDR2 sequences are SGHTA and FQGNSA. The CDR3 here is CASSSHRNTEAFF. The CDR3 region has the DNA TGTGCCAGCAGCTCCCACAGGAACACTGAAGCTTTCTTT.

The chain joins TRBV9 to TRBJ2-7; 16 bases map to TRBD2. CDR1 SGDLS and CDR2 YYNGEE come from the germline V gene. Trimming removed 3 bases from V and 7 bases from J; junction bases left unmatched: 4. CDR3 size: 15 residues. The CDR3 sequence is CASSGGTSGRDEQYF. In DNA form, the CDR3 reads TGTGCCAGCAGCGGTGGGACTAGCGGGAGGGATGAGCAGTACTTC.

The chain joins TRBV9 to TRBJ2-2; D remains ambiguous. The CDR3 covers 13 residues. Germline CDR1 is SGDLS and CDR2 is YYNGEE. V was clipped by 7 bases and J by 1 base, with 8 bases between them. CDR3 sequence (DNA): TGTGCCAGCCCGTCAGAGAACACCGGGGAGCTGTTTTTT. Protein product: CASPSENTGELFF.

This chain uses TRBV9 with TRBJ2-2; D ambiguous. The V gene lost 0 bases and the J gene lost 4 bases, with 10 bases spanning the gap. This CDR3 is 15 amino acids long. Looked up from germline, CDR1 is SGDLS and CDR2 is YYNGEE. Here the CDR3 reads CASSVEGTPTGELFF. Here the CDR3 DNA reads TGTGCCAGCAGCGTAGAGGGTACACCCACCGGGGAGCTGTTTTTT.

This sequence joins TRBV2 and TRBJ2-6; 8 bases are shared with TRBD1. Germline V gene data show CDR1 as SNHLY and CDR2 as FYNNEI. Trimming took 7 bases from V and 0 from J; bases not matched to a gene: 8. This CDR3 region has 17 residues. This CDR3 is CASTLDRESSGANVLTF. The CDR3 coding sequence is TGTGCCAGCACATTGGACAGGGAAAGCTCTGGGGCCAACGTCCTGACTTTC.

The rearrangement links TRBV28 to TRBJ1-4; D gene ambiguous. The germline V gene encodes CDR1 MDHEN and CDR2 SYDVKM. The CDR3 has 13 amino acids. V lost 3 bases and J lost 8, with 10 bases in between. The CDR3 loop is CASSFRGKEKLFF. CDR3 bases: TGTGCCAGCAGTTTCCGCGGAAAGGAAAAACTGTTTTTT.

V usage is TRBV4-3 and J usage is TRBJ2-7, with D tentatively TRBD2 (7 bases). CDR3 length: 15 residues. In germline, CDR1 is LGHNA, CDR2 YSLEER. V shed 0 bases and J shed 6 bases, with 15 bases lying between them. CDR3 coding DNA: TGCGCCAGCAGCCAAGAGATCAGGGGAGGGTTCGAGCAGTACTTC. Protein product: CASSQEIRGGFEQYF.

With respect to this clone: The sample holds other DNA sequences that translate to the same CDR3. This chain joins TRBV5-1 and TRBJ1-3; D uncertain. Trimming stripped 0 bases from V and 0 bases from J, with 4 bases between. Germline loops: CDR1 SGHRS, CDR2 YFSETQ. The CDR3 extends over 14 amino acids. CDR3 nucleotides: TGCGCCAGCAGCTTGGGAGACTCTGGAAACACCATATATTTT. This sequence encodes CASSLGDSGNTIYF.

The chain recombines TRBV4-2 with TRBJ1-3; D gene unclear. Trimming cost V 4 bases and J 3 bases, with 13 bases left between them. CDR3 length: 15 residues. CDR1 and CDR2 from the germline V gene are LGHNA and YNFKEQ. The DNA for the CDR3 is TGTGCCAGCAGCCCTCATGCGGGTAGTGGAAACACCATATATTTT. Translated: CASSPHAGSGNTIYF.

The rearrangement joins TRBV5-1 to TRBJ2-1; 13 positions match TRBD2. The CDR3 has 18 amino acids. CDR1 is SGHRS and CDR2 is YFSETQ in the germline V gene. V trimming: 4 bases; J trimming: 1 base; junction bases outside the gene matches: 8. This CDR3 is CASSPRLAGGFSYNEQFF. The CDR3 DNA reads as TGCGCCAGCAGCCCCAGACTAGCGGGGGGCTTTTCCTACAATGAGCAGTTCTTC.

This chain uses TRBV6-6 with TRBJ1-1; D is uncertain. Germline lookup yields CDR1 MNHNY and CDR2 SVGAGI (reference sequence). V was pared by 4 bases and J by 0 bases, with 6 bases between. The CDR3 spans 13 residues. The CDR3 coding sequence is TGTGCCAGCAGTTCCCAGGTGAACACTGAAGCTTTCTTT. Its protein is CASSSQVNTEAFF.

This rearrangement joins TRBV7-8 to TRBJ2-1; D gene uncertain. In germline, CDR1 is SGHVS, CDR2 FQNEAQ. The V end lost 4 bases, the J end lost 6 bases, and 4 bases lay between the germline ends. This CDR3 has 11 amino acids. The CDR3 region is CASSYSNEQFF. The DNA of the CDR3 is TGTGCCAGCAGCTACTCCAATGAGCAGTTCTTC. Complete variable domain (other parts from reference TRBV7-8 and TRBJ2-1): GAGVSQSPRYKVAKRGQDVALRCDPISGHVSLFWYQQALGQGPEFLTYFQNEAQLDKSGLPSDRFFAERPEGSVSTLKIQRTQQEDSAVYLCASSYSNEQFFGPGTRLTVL.

The CDR3 sequence: CASSPTRGGDYTQYF. The DNA of the CDR3 is TGTGCCAGCAGCCCAACCCGGGGGGGCGACTATACGCAGTATTTT. This rearrangement joins TRBV7-9 to TRBJ2-3, with TRBD2 matching over 8 bases. Germline V gives CDR1 SEHNR, CDR2 FQNEAQ (reference sequence). Losses at the gene ends were 5 bases for V and 7 bases for J; bases not matched to a gene: 11. The CDR3 length is 15 residues.

The V gene is TRBV7-9, the J gene TRBJ2-7, with 7 bases that match TRBD2. J lost 7 bases, V lost 5 bases, and 14 bases had no gene match. Per germline, CDR1 SEHNR and CDR2 FQNEAQ (reference sequence). CDR3 size: 15 residues. The CDR3, as DNA: TGTGCCAGCAGCCCTAGGACGGGGGGAGCGGAAGAGCAGTACTTC. Translating it yields CASSPRTGGAEEQYF.

The CDR3 nucleotides read TGTGCCATCAGTGAGTCGTCCGGCCCAGATACCTTC. As protein: CAISESSGPDTF. The rearrangement uses TRBV10-3 and TRBJ1-2; D call uncertain. The CDR3 consists of 12 residues. Germline loops: CDR1 ENHRY, CDR2 SYGVKD. V was clipped by 0 bases and J by 14 bases, with 13 bases between them.